Given below is one TCR beta chain in context. The sample originates from a study of T cells in Graves' hyperthyroidism and ophthalmopathy. Amplified regions were TCR beta CDR3 sequences from RNA transcripts. An initial round of RT-PCR targeting the TCR CDR3 relied on the HTBI primer set. One entry per CDR3 protein results from TCRdb running MiXCR on the multiplex PCR reads. The repertoire has hundreds of thousands of distinct CDR3 sequences, around a sixth of them found once; the top ten carry about 14%. Extraction of PBMCs used approximately 10 ml of fresh peripheral blood. V was trimmed by 4 bases and J by 4 bases, leaving 7 bases between them. This CDR3 is built from 13 residues. Germline loops: CDR1 LGHDT, CDR2 YNNKEL (reference sequence).

Sequencing was done on a sample of blood. This chain connects TRBV3-1 to TRBJ2-2; no firm D call. The sequence was collected from a woman aged 18-35 years with Graves' hyperthyroidism. The CDR3 reads CASSRIGTGELFF. CDR3 in DNA: TGTGCCAGCAGCCGAATCGGCACCGGGGAGCTGTTTTTT.